This is a list of T cell receptor beta chains from one sample in a study of human T cells and chemical hapten exposure. TCRdb redid the calling of the RACE reads with MiXCR, one entry per CDR3 protein. The table lists tens of thousands of distinct CDR3 sequences, 3.5% to 4.5% of them singletons. Sequencing was performed on whole blood. The source is a female donor in good health. Some clones in this sample may be carry-over from other donors' samples. CDR3s include the opening cysteine and the closing phenylalanine or tryptophan. Fields, in order: V gene, D gene, clone size, J gene, CDR3 protein, CDR3 DNA. D genes are given only for firm matches. Sizes are listed as once, few or many counts, or a class when the clone is expanded.

v_call: TRBV18
d_call: NA
clone_size: few
j_call: TRBJ1-1
cdr3_aa: CASSPLRSRRGSTEAFF
cdr3_nt: TGTGCCAGCTCACCTCTTAGGTCACGGAGGGGATCAACTGAAGCTTTCTTT

v_call: TRBV7-3
d_call: TRBD1
clone_size: few
j_call: TRBJ2-3
cdr3_aa: CASGITGGSTDTQYF
cdr3_nt: TGTGCCAGCGGGATCACAGGGGGCAGCACAGATACGCAGTATTTT

v_call: TRBV20-1
d_call: NA
clone_size: many
j_call: TRBJ2-5
cdr3_aa: CSARLVTQYF
cdr3_nt: TGCAGTGCTAGATTGGTGACCCAGTACTTC

v_call: TRBV7-2
d_call: TRBD2
clone_size: many
j_call: TRBJ2-3
cdr3_aa: CASSLGGGGYIDTQYF
cdr3_nt: TGTGCCAGCAGCTTAGGTGGCGGGGGGTACATAGATACGCAGTATTTT

v_call: TRBV18
d_call: NA
clone_size: many
j_call: TRBJ2-5
cdr3_aa: CASSPRLKQRQETQYF
cdr3_nt: TGTGCCAGCTCACCACGGTTGAAGCAGCGGCAAGAGACCCAGTACTTC

v_call: TRBV7-2
d_call: TRBD1
clone_size: many
j_call: TRBJ2-6
cdr3_aa: CASSPRGTGGRSGANVLTF
cdr3_nt: TGTGCCAGCAGCCCGCGAGGGACAGGGGGCAGGTCTGGGGCCAACGTCCTGACTTTC

v_call: TRBV5-1
d_call: NA
clone_size: few
j_call: TRBJ2-4
cdr3_aa: CASRAGLSYQNIQYF
cdr3_nt: TGCGCCAGCAGAGCGGGTTTAAGTTACCAAAACATTCAGTACTTC

v_call: TRBV3-1
d_call: NA
clone_size: many
j_call: TRBJ1-1
cdr3_aa: CASSRRERTEAFF
cdr3_nt: TGTGCCAGCAGCCGAAGAGAGCGAACTGAAGCTTTCTTT

v_call: TRBV7-9
d_call: NA
clone_size: many
j_call: TRBJ1-1
cdr3_aa: CASSRAGGEGVNTEAFF
cdr3_nt: TGTGCCAGCAGCCGGGCTGGTGGCGAGGGGGTGAACACTGAAGCTTTCTTT

v_call: TRBV5-1
d_call: NA
clone_size: many
j_call: TRBJ2-7
cdr3_aa: CASSFGFIPYEQYF
cdr3_nt: TGCGCCAGCAGCTTCGGTTTCATCCCCTACGAGCAGTACTTC

v_call: TRBV2
d_call: NA
clone_size: many
j_call: TRBJ1-3
cdr3_aa: CASSGPSSGNTIYF
cdr3_nt: TGTGCCAGCAGCGGGCCGTCCTCTGGAAACACCATATATTTT

v_call: TRBV6-2/TRBV6-3
d_call: TRBD1
clone_size: many
j_call: TRBJ1-5
cdr3_aa: CASSTPDRGSWQPQHF
cdr3_nt: TGTGCCAGCAGTACCCCTGACAGGGGGAGCTGGCAGCCCCAGCATTTT

v_call: TRBV5-1
d_call: NA
clone_size: many
j_call: TRBJ1-1
cdr3_aa: CASSLVGLGGTEAFF
cdr3_nt: TGCGCCAGCAGCTTGGTGGGACTTGGGGGGACTGAAGCTTTCTTT

v_call: TRBV12-3/TRBV12-4
d_call: NA
clone_size: many
j_call: TRBJ1-5
cdr3_aa: CASSPFRQAVGQPQHF
cdr3_nt: TGTGCCAGCAGTCCGTTCAGGCAGGCTGTAGGTCAGCCCCAGCATTTT

v_call: TRBV12-3/TRBV12-4
d_call: NA
clone_size: many
j_call: TRBJ2-7
cdr3_aa: CASSLDSYEQYF
cdr3_nt: TGTGCCAGCAGTTTAGATTCCTACGAGCAGTACTTC

v_call: TRBV27
d_call: NA
clone_size: few
j_call: TRBJ1-2
cdr3_aa: CASSSGHVYGYTF
cdr3_nt: TGTGCCAGCAGTTCAGGACACGTCTATGGCTACACCTTC

v_call: TRBV27
d_call: TRBD2
clone_size: many
j_call: TRBJ2-3
cdr3_aa: CASHFSGTSTDTQYF
cdr3_nt: TGTGCCAGCCATTTTAGCGGGACTAGCACAGATACGCAGTATTTT